This entry lists 5 T cell receptor beta chains sequenced from one sample in a study of cytomegalovirus exposure and HLA in healthy donors. Clones were sequenced by immunoSEQ multiplex PCR, and TCRdb holds only the in-frame ones, with some missing. The table shows almost 65,000 clones, with roughly 89% occurring only once. The source material was PBMCs. The receptors were sampled from a woman between 18 and 29 years old in good health and CMV-seronegative.

The V gene is TRBV6-5, the J gene TRBJ1-2; D gene ambiguous. Per germline, CDR1 MNHEY and CDR2 SVGAGI. CDR3 length: 11 amino acids. Trimming removed 5 bases from V and 4 bases from J, with 5 bases in between. For the CDR3, the DNA is TGTGCCAGCAGTAGCCTCTATGGCTACACCTTC. The encoded protein is CASSSLYGYTF.

The chain links TRBV28 to TRBJ1-5; possibly TRBD1 for D (6 bases). The germline gives CDR1 MDHEN, CDR2 SYDVKM. V lost 3 bases and J 1 base, leaving 10 bases between the germline ends. This CDR3 has 15 residues. As DNA, the CDR3 is TGTGCCAGCAGTTTTGGGGGGGCAAGCAATCAGCCCCAGCATTTT. Its translation is CASSFGGASNQPQHF.

This clone was counted once. The chain is built from TRBV10-3 and TRBJ2-7; 8 nucleotides agree with TRBD2. The CDR3 loop spans 12 amino acids. With V trimmed by 11 bases and J by 3 bases, 6 bases remained unmatched. From germline, CDR1 is ENHRY and CDR2 SYGVKD. This CDR3 reads CAAGAGVYEQYF. The CDR3 nucleotides are TGTGCCGCGGGAGCGGGGGTCTACGAGCAGTACTTC.

This chain uses TRBV14 with TRBJ1-2, with 8 bases fitting TRBD1. Per germline, CDR1 SGHDN and CDR2 FVKESK. The CDR3 runs to 13 residues. Trimming took 4 bases from V and 3 from J; bases not matched to a gene: 1. The CDR3: CASSPGQDYGYTF. CDR3 sequence (DNA): TGTGCCAGCAGCCCGGGACAGGACTATGGCTACACCTTC.

The J gene is TRBJ1-1, the V gene TRBV9; 9 bases line up with TRBD1. The trim removed 0 bases at V and 4 bases at J, leaving 7 bases unmatched. Germline V CDR1 and CDR2: SGDLS, YYNGEE. This CDR3 is 16 amino acids long. The CDR3 spells CASSVGTGVGPTEAFF. CDR3 nucleotides: TGTGCCAGCAGCGTAGGGACAGGGGTCGGCCCCACTGAAGCTTTCTTT.